The subject of this entry is one TCR beta chain. The data were obtained in a study of blood T cell repertoires in COVID-19. Trimming removed 4 bases from V and 7 bases from J, with 24 bases in between. CDR1 is SGHRS and CDR2 is YFSETQ in the germline V gene. This CDR3 has 17 amino acids. TCRdb keeps only in-frame clones here, not all; method: immunoSEQ multiplex PCR. Here the sample spans around 250,000 clones, roughly 86% being singletons. The sequenced sample consisted of PBMCs or T cells enriched from blood (not recorded which). This clonotype was sampled from a woman between 45 and 60 years old who had recovered from COVID-19. The chain recombines TRBV5-1 with TRBJ2-1; weak D call: TRBD2 (7 bases). The CDR3 DNA sequence: TGCGCCAGCAGCCGGGACATATCGGCGGGAGTTTATAATGAGCAGTTCTTC. Protein sequence: CASSRDISAGVYNEQFF.